The clone carrying this TCR beta chain was detected a few times. Libraries were prepared by immunoSEQ multiplex PCR; TCRdb keeps only in-frame clonotypes and omits some of them. The sample contains 95,000 to 150,000 clones, approximately 91% of which appear only once. This sample was included in a study of T cell responses to AZD1222 COVID-19 vaccine. V was pared by 6 bases and J by 5 bases, with 6 bases of the junction left unmatched. Germline CDR1 reads MDHEN; CDR2 reads SYDVKM. The CDR3 runs to 13 residues. The clonotype comes from an adult in good health. The source was peripheral blood, collected on day 0 of AZD1222 vaccination. V and J are TRBV28 and TRBJ1-2; 7 nucleotides match TRBD1. As DNA, the CDR3 is TGTGCCAGCAGCGGACAGGCAGGGTATGGCTACACCTTC. Its translation: CASSGQAGYGYTF.